The source of this T cell receptor (beta chain) is a study of spatial heterogeneity in lung cancer. Turning to the study itself: In the raw reads, each unique TCR and UMI combination was present more than ten times on average. Overall study results and limits: One measure, the expanded intratumoral alpha and beta TCR count, tracked tumor mutation counts.

Germline V gene lookup returns CDR1 SGHTA and CDR2 FQGNSA. With 6 bases removed from V and 3 bases from J, the gap between germline ends came to 9 bases. The CDR3 has 14 residues. The time point here: sample taken at primary tumor resection. Every individual TCR cDNA molecule carried its own unique molecular identifier, which allowed correction of PCR and sequencing errors. MiXCR was run by TCRdb on the 5' RACE reads, yielding one entry per CDR3 protein. This table has about 6,900 distinct CDR3 sequences, approximately 20% appearing once. By share of the sample, this clonotype is medium-sized (0.01 to 0.1%). The antigen is undetermined.

The clonotype comes from a female donor with early-stage non-small cell lung cancer. The rearrangement uses TRBV7-2 and TRBJ1-6, with no clear D. Sequencing was performed on lung tumor tissue, taken at surgery. The CDR3: CASRGRSYNSPLHF. In nucleotides, the CDR3 is TGTGCCAGCAGAGGCCGGAGCTATAATTCACCCCTCCACTTT.